Listed here are 19 T cell receptor beta chains from one sample, sequenced in a study of blood T cell repertoires in COVID-19. Assay used: immunoSEQ multiplex PCR; TCRdb lists only in-frame clones, some missing. The sample shows under 95,000 clones, roughly 86% of them seen only once. The sequenced sample consisted of peripheral blood. The origin of the receptors is a man in his forties or fifties with acute or convalescent COVID-19.

The chain employs TRBV11-2 and TRBJ2-1; TRBD1 aligns across 7 bases. Per germline, CDR1 SGHAT and CDR2 FQNNGV. V shed 1 base, J shed 7 bases, and the junction held 10 bases outside the gene matches. The CDR3 is 16 residues long. This chain's CDR3 is CASSLAGTVMGNEQFF. In nucleotides, the CDR3 is TGTGCCAGCAGCTTAGCGGGGACAGTAATGGGGAATGAGCAGTTCTTC. Supplemented by reference TRBV11-2 and TRBJ2-1, the full variable domain reads EAGVAQSPRYKIIEKRQSVAFWCNPISGHATLYWYQQILGQGPKLLIQFQNNGVVDDSQLPKDRFSAERLKGVDSTLKIQPAKLEDSAVYLCASSLAGTVMGNEQFFGPGTRLTVL.

The chain combines TRBV5-1 with TRBJ2-7; 12 nucleotides match TRBD1. Germline V gene data show CDR1 as SGHRS and CDR2 as YFSETQ. This CDR3 contains 15 residues. V was pared by 4 bases and J by 4 bases, with 6 bases of the junction left unmatched. CDR3 in amino acids: CASSLGTGGAYEQYF. CDR3 nucleotide sequence: TGCGCCAGCAGCCTCGGGACAGGGGGCGCATACGAGCAGTACTTC.

The chain is built from TRBV30 and TRBJ1-2; D possibly corresponds to TRBD1 (5 bases). Germline V CDR1 and CDR2: GTSNPN, SVGIG (reference sequence). CDR3 length: 11 residues. Trimming removed 0 bases from V and 10 bases from J, with 9 bases in between. The CDR3 reads CAWSVGDFYTF. DNA of the CDR3: TGTGCCTGGAGTGTAGGGGACTTCTACACCTTC.

This clone has at least ten counts. The chain joins TRBV7-2 to TRBJ1-5, with 10 bases matching TRBD1. Germline-derived CDR1 and CDR2 are SGHTA and FQGNSA. This CDR3 is built from 15 residues. V trimming: 4 bases; J trimming: 3 bases; junction bases outside the gene matches: 3. CDR3 in DNA: TGTGCCAGCAGCTCGACAGGGGGCGACAATCAGCCCCAGCATTTT. Translated, it gives CASSSTGGDNQPQHF.

The rearrangement uses TRBV11-2 and TRBJ1-1; tentatively, D is TRBD1 (5 bases). Germline assignment: CDR1 SGHAT and CDR2 FQNNGV. Deletions cut 2 bases from V and 3 bases from J, with 7 bases between. The CDR3 is made up of 13 amino acids. CDR3 sequence (DNA): TGTGCCAGCAGCTTAAGCAGGGACACTGAAGCTTTCTTT. Translating gives CASSLSRDTEAFF.

This chain links TRBV11-2 with TRBJ2-4; the D is unclear. The length of the CDR3 is 13 residues. Deletions cut 3 bases from V and 7 bases from J, with 10 bases between. Germline CDR1 SGHAT, CDR2 FQNNGV. The CDR3 DNA reads TGTGCCAGCAGCTTTGACTCCGTCAACATTCAGTACTTC. Its translation: CASSFDSVNIQYF.

This chain connects TRBV9 to TRBJ2-1, with TRBD2 matching over 13 bases. V was pared by 4 bases and J by 4 bases, with 8 bases of the junction left unmatched. Germline V lookup: CDR1 SGDLS, CDR2 YYNGEE. CDR3 size: 17 residues. For the CDR3, the DNA is TGTGCCAGCAGCCCCCGGACTAGCGGGAGTGAATACAATGAGCAGTTCTTC. It encodes CASSPRTSGSEYNEQFF. The variable domain in full, with the rest retrieved from reference TRBV9 and TRBJ2-1, is DSGVTQTPKHLITATGQRVTLRCSPRSGDLSVYWYQQSLDQGLQFLIQYYNGEERAKGNILERFSAQQFPDLHSELNLSSLELGDSALYFCASSPRTSGSEYNEQFFGPGTRLTVL.

The count of this clone is one. This chain connects TRBV11-3 to TRBJ2-2; 7 bases map to TRBD1. The V segment lost 5 bases and the J segment 6 bases; nucleotides outside the gene matches: 9. This CDR3 contains 15 residues. CDR1 SGHNT and CDR2 YENEEA come from the germline V gene. In nucleotides, the CDR3 is TGTGCCAGCAGCATAAAGACAGGGACCGCCGGGGAGCTGTTTTTT. Translation gives CASSIKTGTAGELFF. Filled out from reference TRBV11-3 and TRBJ2-2, the complete variable domain reads EAGVVQSPRYKIIEKKQPVAFWCNPISGHNTLYWYLQNLGQGPELLIRYENEEAVDDSQLPKDRFSAERLKGVDSTLKIQPAELGDSAVYLCASSIKTGTAGELFFGEGSRLTVL.

The CDR3 region is CASSLSGGSSYEQYF. CDR3 bases: TGTGCCAGCAGCCTCAGCGGGGGGTCCTCCTACGAGCAGTACTTC. The V gene is TRBV7-8, the J gene TRBJ2-7; 9 bases agree with TRBD2. There are 15 residues in the CDR3. Germline assignment: CDR1 SGHVS and CDR2 FQNEAQ. The junction had 5 bases not matched to a gene; V was cut back by 5 bases and J by 0 bases.

V is TRBV30 and J is TRBJ1-2; D ambiguous. Per the germline V gene, CDR1 is GTSNPN and CDR2 is SVGIG (reference sequence). The V end was cut by 0 bases, the J end by 0 bases, with 8 bases between. The CDR3 covers 14 residues. The CDR3 region has the DNA TGTGCCTGGAGTGTGGGCAGCTCTAACTATGGCTACACCTTC. This gives the protein CAWSVGSSNYGYTF.

DNA for the CDR3: TGTGCCAGCAGCGGTGGGGGGTTCTATGGCTACACCTTC. This translates into CASSGGGFYGYTF. The chain combines TRBV9 with TRBJ1-2; D possibly corresponds to TRBD1 (5 bases). The CDR3 sequence is 13 residues long. V was cut by 3 bases and J by 4 bases, with 10 bases left in between. In germline, CDR1 is SGDLS, CDR2 YYNGEE.

In its sample, this clone was seen once. V usage is TRBV14 and J usage is TRBJ2-1, with D possibly being TRBD1 (7 bases). This CDR3 comprises 14 residues. V was trimmed by 5 bases and J by 8 bases, leaving 16 bases between them. CDR1 and CDR2 (germline): SGHDN, FVKESK. The CDR3 is CASSSRGALHEQFF. The CDR3 region has the DNA TGTGCCAGCAGCAGCAGGGGGGCCCTCCATGAGCAGTTCTTC.

This clone was seen more than once but under ten times. This chain joins TRBV11-2 and TRBJ1-6, with TRBD1 identical over 8 bases. CDR3 length: 16 amino acids. J was trimmed by 3 bases and V by 1 base; bases with no gene match: 2. Germline V CDR1 and CDR2: SGHAT, FQNNGV. CDR3 residues: CASSLADRVYNSPLHF. CDR3 coding DNA: TGTGCCAGCAGCTTAGCGGACAGGGTCTATAATTCACCCCTCCACTTT.

The chain couples TRBV7-2 to TRBJ2-5; 9 nucleotides agree with TRBD2. V lost 3 bases to trimming and J lost 0 bases; unmatched junction nucleotides: 8. This CDR3 is built from 17 residues. Per the germline V gene, CDR1 is SGHTA and CDR2 is FQGNSA. The CDR3 spells CASSFQRGASHQETQYF. CDR3 nucleotide sequence: TGTGCCAGCAGCTTCCAGCGGGGGGCCTCTCACCAAGAGACCCAGTACTTC.

This clone was observed a single time. The J gene is TRBJ2-7, the V gene TRBV6-5; 11 bases agree with TRBD1. Germline assignment: CDR1 MNHEY and CDR2 SVGAGI. This CDR3 spans 13 amino acids. The CDR3 sequence is CATGQGGTYEQYF. The CDR3, as DNA: TGTGCGACGGGACAGGGGGGCACCTACGAGCAGTACTTC.

This sequence joins TRBV6-2 or TRBV6-3 and TRBJ2-1; 7 nucleotides line up with TRBD2. This CDR3 comprises 16 residues. Trimming removed 2 bases from V and 1 base from J; junction bases left unmatched: 5. Germline loops: CDR1 MNHEY, CDR2 SVGEGT. This chain's CDR3 is CASSYSGIQSYNEQFF. For the CDR3, the DNA is TGTGCCAGCAGTTACAGCGGGATACAGTCCTACAATGAGCAGTTCTTC.

The chain has TRBV18 and TRBJ1-2; unclear D gene. V dropped 1 base and J dropped 7 bases, with 10 bases sitting between them. Germline V CDR1 and CDR2: KGHSH, LQKENI. CDR3 size: 13 residues. The CDR3 nucleotides read TGTGCCAGCTCACCACACTCAGACTCTGGCTACACCTTC. Encoded protein: CASSPHSDSGYTF.

The gene calls are TRBV4-1 and TRBJ2-3; a weak D match, TRBD1 (6 bases). The CDR3 contains 13 residues. Trimming cost V 1 base and J 5 bases, with 7 bases left between them. Germline V gene lookup returns CDR1 MGHRA and CDR2 YSYEKL. CDR3 in DNA: TGCGCCAGCAGCCAAGTCAGGGGAGATACGCAGTATTTT. It translates to CASSQVRGDTQYF.

This sequence joins TRBV12-3 or TRBV12-4 and TRBJ1-1, with D possibly being TRBD1 (5 bases). The CDR3 contains 13 residues. Trimming shortened V by 6 bases and J by 1 base, and 9 bases separated the two germline ends. CDR3 loop: CASRQDTNTEAFF. The CDR3, as DNA: TGTGCCAGCAGGCAGGACACGAACACTGAAGCTTTCTTT.